This entry lists 8 T cell receptor beta chains sequenced from one sample in a study of STAT3 mutations in large granular lymphocyte leukemia. Some clones are missing from TCRdb's copy, which holds only in-frame ones; the method was immunoSEQ multiplex PCR. The sample has tens of thousands of clones; approximately 84% are singletons. The antigens for these receptors are not known. Whole-study results and caveats: Every T-cell large granular lymphocyte leukemia patient had at least one immunodominant TCR beta clonotype.

Sequences were obtained from peripheral blood mononuclear cells. The receptors originated from a man aged 55 to 70 with T-cell large granular lymphocyte leukemia. Some clones in this sample may be carry-over from other donors' samples.

The rearrangement joins TRBV7-2 to TRBJ2-7; no definite D call. The CDR3 spans 14 residues. Germline CDR1 SGHTA, CDR2 FQGNSA. Deletions cut 0 bases from V and 4 bases from J, with 10 bases between. In DNA, the CDR3 is TGTGCCAGCAGCTTAGCGGGTCAGAGTTACGAGCAGTACTTC. Amino acids: CASSLAGQSYEQYF.

This chain uses TRBV7-3 with TRBJ2-3, with D unclear. The V gene lost 6 bases and the J gene lost 8 bases, with 9 bases spanning the gap. Germline values: CDR1 SGHTA, CDR2 FQGTGA. The CDR3 runs 11 residues. The CDR3 nucleotides are TGTGCCAGCAGGGAAGGAAGTACGCAGTATTTT. Translated, it gives CASREGSTQYF. Supplemented by reference TRBV7-3 and TRBJ2-3, the full variable domain reads GAGVSQTPSNKVTEKGKYVELRCDPISGHTALYWYRQSLGQGPEFLIYFQGTGAADDSGLPNDRFFAVRPEGSVSTLKIQRTERGDSAVYLCASREGSTQYFGPGTRLTVL.

This clone was seen a single time. This chain links TRBV6-7 with TRBJ2-7; 15 bases match TRBD2. TRBV6-7 carries the ORF label, with uncertain function. The CDR3 sequence is 14 residues long. The trim removed 5 bases at V and 9 bases at J, leaving 5 bases unmatched. The CDR3 region is CASSRGLAGGGQYF. The DNA of the CDR3 is TGTGCCAGCAGTAGAGGACTAGCGGGAGGGGGGCAGTACTTC.

The chain couples TRBV7-9 to TRBJ1-5; D perhaps matches TRBD1 (5 bases). The CDR3 extends over 13 amino acids. V lost 7 bases to trimming and J lost 2 bases, with 9 bases between them. Germline V gene sequence: CDR1 SEHNR, CDR2 FQNEAQ (reference sequence). The CDR3 nucleotides are TGTGCCAGCAACGGGGGGGGCAATCAGCCCCAGCATTTT. Its translation is CASNGGGNQPQHF.

The chain uses TRBV27 and TRBJ2-1, with unresolved D. Trimming took off 0 bases at V and 9 bases at J, with 9 bases between the two ends. The length of the CDR3 is 13 residues. The germline V gene encodes CDR1 MNHEY and CDR2 SMNVEV (reference sequence). DNA for the CDR3: TGTGCCAGCAGTTTATCGTTCAGCCCTGAGCAGTTCTTC. As protein: CASSLSFSPEQFF.

This clone has just one count. V and J are TRBV5-8 and TRBJ2-7; the D call may be TRBD1 or TRBD2 (6 bases each). V shed 0 bases and J shed 4 bases, with 11 bases lying between them. Germline V gene sequence: CDR1 SGHTS, CDR2 YDEGEE. The CDR3 consists of 14 residues. DNA for the CDR3: TGTGCCAGCAGCTTGGCGAGGGGGACTTACGAGCAGTACTTC. Encoded protein: CASSLARGTYEQYF.

The V call is TRBV13, the J call TRBJ2-2, with D perhaps matching TRBD2 (5 bases). The germline gives CDR1 PRHDT, CDR2 FYEKMQ (reference sequence). The CDR3 has 17 amino acids. V shed 0 bases and J shed 6 bases, with 17 bases lying between them. The CDR3 sequence is CASSLGVHPRRAGELFF. The CDR3 coding sequence is TGTGCCAGCAGCTTAGGGGTCCACCCTAGGCGGGCCGGGGAGCTGTTTTTT.

The chain links TRBV7-2 to TRBJ2-3; D is uncertain. There are 14 residues in the CDR3. Trimming stripped 1 base from V and 0 bases from J, with 5 bases between. Germline CDR1 reads SGHTA; CDR2 reads FQGNSA. CDR3 bases: TGTGCCAGCAGCTTAGGCCGGAGCACAGATACGCAGTATTTT. It translates to CASSLGRSTDTQYF.